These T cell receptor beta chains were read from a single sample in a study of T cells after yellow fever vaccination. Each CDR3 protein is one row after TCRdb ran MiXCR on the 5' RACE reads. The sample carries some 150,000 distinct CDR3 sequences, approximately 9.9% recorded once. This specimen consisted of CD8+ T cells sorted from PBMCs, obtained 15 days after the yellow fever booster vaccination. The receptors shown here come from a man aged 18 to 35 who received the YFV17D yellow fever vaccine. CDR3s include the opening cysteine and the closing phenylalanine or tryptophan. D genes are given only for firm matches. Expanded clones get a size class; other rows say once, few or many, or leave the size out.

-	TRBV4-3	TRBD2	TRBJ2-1	CASSQAAPIGGEYYNEQFF	TGCGCCAGCAGCCAAGCGGCCCCTATTGGGGGGGAATACTACAATGAGCAGTTCTTC
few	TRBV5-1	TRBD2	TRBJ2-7	CASHPSGGPSSYEQYF	TGCGCCAGTCATCCTAGCGGGGGCCCCTCCTCCTACGAGCAGTACTTC
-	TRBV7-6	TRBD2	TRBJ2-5	CASSFRLAGRWETQYF	TGTGCCAGCAGCTTCAGGCTAGCGGGGAGATGGGAGACCCAGTACTTC
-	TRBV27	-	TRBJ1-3	CASREGAGFDTGNTIYF	TGTGCCAGCAGGGAAGGAGCGGGGTTTGATACTGGAAACACCATATATTTT
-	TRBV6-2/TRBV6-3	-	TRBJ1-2	CASSYSWPRSYTF	TGTGCCAGCAGTTACTCTTGGCCGAGGAGCTACACCTTC
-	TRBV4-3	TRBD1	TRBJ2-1	CASSQDRWTGDYNEQFF	TGCGCCAGCAGCCAAGATCGGTGGACAGGGGATTACAATGAGCAGTTCTTC
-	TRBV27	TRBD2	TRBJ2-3	CASSLWGGVADTQYF	TGTGCCAGCAGTTTATGGGGGGGGGTTGCAGATACGCAGTATTTT
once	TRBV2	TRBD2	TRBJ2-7	CASIAGSYEQYF	TGTGCCAGCATAGCGGGGTCCTACGAGCAGTACTTC
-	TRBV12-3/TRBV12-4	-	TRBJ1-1	CASSPMNTEAFF	TGTGCCAGCAGTCCGATGAACACTGAAGCTTTCTTT
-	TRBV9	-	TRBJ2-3	CASTPPWTDTQYF	TGTGCCAGCACCCCTCCCTGGACAGATACGCAGTATTTT
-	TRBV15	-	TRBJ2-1	CATSREYRLDEQFF	TGTGCCACCAGCAGAGAATACAGGTTAGATGAGCAGTTCTTC
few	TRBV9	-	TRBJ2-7	CASKARPDYEQYF	TGTGCCAGTAAGGCCCGACCGGACTACGAGCAGTACTTC
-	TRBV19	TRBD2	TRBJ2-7	CASSRLAGGSYEQYF	TGTGCCAGTAGCCGACTAGCGGGGGGCTCCTACGAGCAGTACTTC
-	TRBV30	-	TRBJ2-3	CAWSLETDTQYF	TGTGCCTGGAGTCTCGAGACAGATACGCAGTATTTT
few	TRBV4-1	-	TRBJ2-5	CASSQRSRYQETQYF	TGCGCCAGCAGCCAAAGGAGCAGGTACCAAGAGACCCAGTACTTC
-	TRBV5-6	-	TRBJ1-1	CASSLPPGSAEMNTEAFF	TGTGCCAGCAGCTTGCCCCCAGGGTCTGCGGAAATGAACACTGAAGCTTTCTTT
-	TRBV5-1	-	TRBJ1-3	CASSLNSGNTIYF	TGCGCCAGCAGCTTGAACTCTGGAAACACCATATATTTT
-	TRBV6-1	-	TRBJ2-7	CASSINRDHEQYF	TGTGCCAGCAGCATTAACAGGGACCACGAGCAGTACTTC
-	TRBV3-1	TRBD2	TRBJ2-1	CASSQWTSRNEQFF	TGTGCCAGCAGCCAGTGGACTAGTAGAAATGAGCAGTTCTTC
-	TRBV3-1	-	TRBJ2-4	CASSQRDFPGGNIQYF	TGTGCCAGCAGCCAAAGGGACTTCCCCGGGGGAAACATTCAGTACTTC
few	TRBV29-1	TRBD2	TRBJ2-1	CSVVPGLAGISYYNEQFF	TGCAGCGTTGTTCCCGGACTAGCGGGGATAAGTTACTACAATGAGCAGTTCTTC
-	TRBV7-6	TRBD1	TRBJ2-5	CASSYPYRGLETQYF	TGTGCCAGCAGCTACCCATACAGGGGATTAGAGACCCAGTACTTC
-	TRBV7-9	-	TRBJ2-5	CASSLVASSAYQETQYF	TGTGCCAGCAGCTTAGTTGCGTCTAGCGCGTACCAAGAGACCCAGTACTTC
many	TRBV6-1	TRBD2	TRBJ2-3	CASSEGTSHTDTQYF	TGTGCCAGCAGTGAAGGGACTAGCCACACAGATACGCAGTATTTT
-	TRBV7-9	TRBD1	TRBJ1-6	CASSQQGAYNSPLHF	TGTGCCAGCAGCCAGCAGGGGGCGTATAATTCACCCCTCCACTTT
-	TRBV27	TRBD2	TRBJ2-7	CAAREADYEQYF	TGTGCCGCCCGGGAGGCCGACTACGAGCAGTACTTC
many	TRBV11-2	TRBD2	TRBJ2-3	CASSLGAGGGDTQYF	TGTGCCAGCAGCTTAGGAGCGGGGGGCGGAGATACGCAGTATTTT
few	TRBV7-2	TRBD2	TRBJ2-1	CATRVGLAGVDEQFF	TGTGCCACCAGGGTGGGACTAGCGGGGGTTGATGAGCAGTTCTTC
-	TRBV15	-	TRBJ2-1	CATSRDWGAGDYNEQFF	TGTGCCACCAGCAGAGATTGGGGGGCAGGGGACTACAATGAGCAGTTCTTC